The clone carrying this TCR beta chain was recorded many times. This entry comes from a study of T-cell reconstitution after alpha-beta-depleted transplantation in children. TCRbeta library construction was performed incorporating unique molecular identifiers. One entry per CDR3 protein results from TCRdb running MiXCR on the PCR reads. There are roughly 120,000 distinct CDR3 sequences in the sample; roughly 24% occur only once, and more than 9% lies in the top ten. The CDR3 is 16 amino acids. CDR1 SGHRS and CDR2 YFSETQ come from the germline V gene. With 4 bases clipped from V and 0 bases from J, the junction kept 8 bases outside the gene matches.

The chain links TRBV5-1 to TRBJ2-3; 7 bases are shared with TRBD2. The source material was PBMCs, mostly from graft donor cells, sampled 180 days after TCRalphabeta/CD19-depleted stem cell transplant. This receptor was taken from a male patient aged 2 to 9 who had a stem cell transplant for chronic granulomatous disease, so the T cells may come from the graft donor. In nucleotides, the CDR3 is TGCGCCAGCAGCCCATGGCTAGCGGAGAGCACAGATACGCAGTATTTT. Translation: CASSPWLAESTDTQYF. The full variable domain, completed using reference TRBV5-1 and TRBJ2-3, is KAGVTQTPRYLIKTRGQQVTLSCSPISGHRSVSWYQQTPGQGLQFLFEYFSETQRNKGNFPGRFSGRQFSNSRSEMNVSTLELGDSALYLCASSPWLAESTDTQYFGPGTRLTVL.